These 27 T cell receptor beta chains originate from one sample sequenced in a study of T-cell reconstitution after alpha-beta-depleted transplantation in children. The TCRbeta library was prepared with unique molecular identifiers. TCRdb passed the PCR reads through MiXCR, listing each CDR3 protein once. The repertoire consists of about 610,000 distinct CDR3 sequences, with roughly a tenth occurring once and the leading ten covering 4%. Here the sequenced sample was PBMCs from the stem cell graft donor, taken from the stem cell graft. These TCRs come from a human donor who donated a stem cell graft to a child with acute myeloid leukemia.

This clonotype was counted ten times or more. The V and J genes are TRBV7-9 and TRBJ2-1; D is unclear. The germline CDR1 and CDR2 sequences are SEHNR and FQNEAQ (reference sequence). The CDR3 spans 14 residues. V lost 1 base and J lost 4, with 8 bases in between. CDR3 protein: CASSLERSYNEQFF. The DNA of the CDR3 is TGTGCCAGCAGCTTAGAAAGGTCTTACAATGAGCAGTTCTTC. The whole variable domain, remainder taken from reference TRBV7-9 and TRBJ2-1, is DTGVSQNPRHKITKRGQNVTFRCDPISEHNRLYWYRQTLGQGPEFLTYFQNEAQLEKSRLLSDRFSAERPKGSFSTLEIQRTEQGDSAMYLCASSLERSYNEQFFGPGTRLTVL.

This clonotype was found a few times. This chain joins TRBV30 and TRBJ2-7; 8 nucleotides agree with TRBD1. With V trimmed by 5 bases and J by 2 bases, 11 bases remained unmatched. The CDR3 has 15 amino acids. The germline CDR1 and CDR2 sequences are GTSNPN and SVGIG (reference sequence). This CDR3 reads CAWAARTGITYEQYF. DNA for the CDR3: TGTGCCTGGGCAGCGCGGACAGGGATCACCTACGAGCAGTACTTC.

This clonotype was observed a few times. CDR3 in DNA: TGCGCCAGCAGCTTGATCGGGGTACACCAAGAGACCCAGTACTTC. Translated, it gives CASSLIGVHQETQYF. V gene TRBV5-1 combines with J gene TRBJ2-5, with D possibly matching TRBD2 (5 bases). This CDR3 spans 15 amino acids. V gave up 1 base and J gave up 0 bases, with 10 bases separating them. Germline V gives CDR1 SGHRS, CDR2 YFSETQ.

The gene calls are TRBV29-1 and TRBJ1-1; D unresolved. CDR3 length equals 11 residues. Germline V lookup: CDR1 SQVTM, CDR2 ANQGSEA. V lost 8 bases, J lost 1 base, and 8 bases lay in between. This CDR3 is CSLRKNTEAFF. CDR3 sequence (DNA): TGCAGCCTCCGGAAGAACACTGAAGCTTTCTTT. The entire variable domain, with the rest obtained from reference TRBV29-1 and TRBJ1-1, is as follows: SAVISQKPSRDICQRGTSLTIQCQVDSQVTMMFWYRQQPGQSLTLIATANQGSEATYESGFVIDKFPISRPNLTFSTLTVSNMSPEDSSIYLCSLRKNTEAFFGQGTRLTVV.

This clonotype was detected ten times or more. The V gene is TRBV9, the J gene TRBJ2-1; 11 bases are shared with TRBD2. V lost 4 bases to trimming and J lost 5 bases; unmatched junction nucleotides: 5. CDR3 length: 15 amino acids. Germline CDR1 is SGDLS and CDR2 is YYNGEE. This chain's CDR3 is CASSTTSGSNNEQFF. The CDR3 DNA reads TGTGCCAGCAGCACCACTAGCGGGAGTAACAATGAGCAGTTCTTC. Full variable domain (missing parts from reference TRBV9 and TRBJ2-1): DSGVTQTPKHLITATGQRVTLRCSPRSGDLSVYWYQQSLDQGLQFLIQYYNGEERAKGNILERFSAQQFPDLHSELNLSSLELGDSALYFCASSTTSGSNNEQFFGPGTRLTVL.

The chain links TRBV27 to TRBJ1-3; D remains ambiguous. There are 14 residues in the CDR3. The germline CDR1 and CDR2 sequences are MNHEY and SMNVEV (reference sequence). Between the trimmed V and J ends, which lost 3 bases and 0 bases, there was a span of 6 bases. The CDR3 DNA is TGTGCCAGCAGTTTCGACCTCTCTGGAAACACCATATATTTT. It yields the protein CASSFDLSGNTIYF.

A remark on this clonotype: This is likely a read error, given that the CDR3 carries no conserved phenylalanine or tryptophan at its end. The limits of the CDR3 on the DNA are not certain, so only TCRdb's listed CDR3 is given. The chain couples TRBV24-1 to TRBJ2-7. Germline-derived CDR1 and CDR2 are KGHDR and SFDVKD. The CDR3 extends over 8 residues, inclusive of both ends. CDR3 sequence reads: CATRRPGL.

The chain is built from TRBV5-1 and TRBJ2-5; possibly TRBD2 for D (6 bases). There are 16 residues in the CDR3. Looked up from germline, CDR1 is SGHRS and CDR2 is YFSETQ. Trimming cost V 0 bases and J 2 bases, with 14 bases left between them. DNA for the CDR3: TGCGCCAGCAGCTTGGCCTTGGGACTGATACAAGAGACCCAGTACTTC. This gives the protein CASSLALGLIQETQYF.

This clonotype was counted a few times. V and J are TRBV28 and TRBJ1-1; D is ambiguous. The germline V gene has CDR1 MDHEN and CDR2 SYDVKM. The CDR3 has 12 amino acids. The ends were cut back, 5 bases at V and 6 bases at J, with 10 bases in the middle. CDR3 sequence: CASSRPSAEAFF. The CDR3 region has the DNA TGTGCCAGCAGTCGCCCATCCGCTGAAGCTTTCTTT.

Ten or more counts support this clonotype. The chain uses TRBV7-9 and TRBJ1-5; weak D call: TRBD1 (5 bases). The V end lost 3 bases, the J end lost 7 bases, and 13 bases lay between the germline ends. Per germline, CDR1 SEHNR and CDR2 FQNEAQ (reference sequence). This CDR3 comprises 14 residues. The CDR3 bases are TGTGCCAGCAGCTTGGAAGGGGCTGGACAGCCCCAGCATTTT. Amino acid sequence: CASSLEGAGQPQHF.

This clonotype was counted a few times. The V and J genes are TRBV20-1 and TRBJ2-3, with 8 bases identical to TRBD1. CDR3 length equals 12 residues. V gave up 1 base and J gave up 11 bases; unmatched junction bases: 5. Per the germline V gene, CDR1 is DFQATT and CDR2 is SNEGSKA (reference sequence). CDR3 residues: CSARAVGTGQYF. The CDR3 DNA sequence: TGCAGTGCTAGAGCAGTCGGGACAGGGCAGTATTTT.

There are many counts of this clonotype. V gene TRBV29-1 combines with J gene TRBJ2-7; possibly TRBD1 for D (5 bases). The germline gives CDR1 SQVTM, CDR2 ANQGSEA. Trimming took 6 bases from V and 6 from J, leaving 12 bases between them. The CDR3 extends over 11 amino acids. The CDR3: CSVRTGFEQYF. The DNA for the CDR3 is TGCAGCGTCCGAACAGGATTCGAGCAGTACTTC.

The chain couples TRBV27 to TRBJ2-3; D ambiguous. The ends were cut back, 6 bases at V and 2 bases at J, with 18 bases in the middle. This CDR3 is built from 16 residues. CDR1 is MNHEY, CDR2 SMNVEV, per germline (reference sequence). The CDR3 loop is CASRSMGKPSTDTQYF. CDR3 DNA: TGTGCCAGCAGATCGATGGGGAAGCCATCCACAGATACGCAGTATTTT.

There are a few counts of this clonotype. The chain combines TRBV5-5 with TRBJ1-5, with 10 nucleotides matching TRBD1. Germline trimming cut 1 base from V and 3 bases from J; bases unmatched to any gene: 10. In germline, CDR1 is SGHKS, CDR2 YYEKEE (reference sequence). The CDR3 length is 18 residues. CDR3 protein: CASSLRDRGGVNNQPQHF. CDR3 sequence (DNA): TGTGCCAGCAGCTTGAGGGACAGGGGAGGAGTCAACAATCAGCCCCAGCATTTT.

This clonotype was seen more than once but under ten times. V is TRBV7-9 and J is TRBJ2-7; the match to TRBD1 covers 9 bases. V was clipped by 3 bases and J by 6 bases; unmatched bases: 3. The CDR3 length is 13 residues. Germline V lookup: CDR1 SEHNR, CDR2 FQNEAQ (reference sequence). Written as DNA, the CDR3 is TGTGCCAGCAGCTTCGAGGGACAGGGCGAGCAGTACTTC. The encoded protein is CASSFEGQGEQYF.

The gene calls are TRBV29-1 and TRBJ1-1; D is unclear. Trimming removed 6 bases from V and 3 bases from J, with 14 bases in between. Per the germline V gene, CDR1 is SQVTM and CDR2 is ANQGSEA. The CDR3 runs 13 residues. CDR3 bases: TGCAGCGTCCCATCGAGCGGGGACACTGAAGCTTTCTTT. This gives the protein CSVPSSGDTEAFF. The full variable domain, its missing parts supplied by reference TRBV29-1 and TRBJ1-1, is SAVISQKPSRDICQRGTSLTIQCQVDSQVTMMFWYRQQPGQSLTLIATANQGSEATYESGFVIDKFPISRPNLTFSTLTVSNMSPEDSSIYLCSVPSSGDTEAFFGQGTRLTVV.

This clonotype has only a few counts. The chain joins TRBV29-1 to TRBJ1-1, with TRBD1 identical over 7 bases. Trimming cost V 4 bases and J 8 bases; bases outside gene matches: 1. Germline values: CDR1 SQVTM, CDR2 ANQGSEA. This CDR3 comprises 10 residues. The CDR3: CSVVRGEAFF. CDR3 coding DNA: TGCAGCGTTGTCAGGGGGGAAGCTTTCTTT.

The chain has TRBV28 and TRBJ2-4, with D tentatively TRBD2 (6 bases). The ends were cut back, 10 bases at V and 4 bases at J, with 17 bases in the middle. The CDR3 length is 14 residues. CDR1 is MDHEN and CDR2 is SYDVKM in the germline V gene. Here the CDR3 reads CATRPGDPKNIQYF. Written as DNA, the CDR3 is TGTGCCACTAGACCGGGGGACCCTAAAAACATTCAGTACTTC.

This clonotype was picked up many times. The V call is TRBV12-3 or TRBV12-4, the J call TRBJ2-1, with 7 bases aligning to TRBD2. With V trimmed by 5 bases and J by 1 base, 5 bases remained unmatched. This CDR3 comprises 15 residues. In DNA, the CDR3 is TGTGCCAGCAGTACCGCTAGCGGATCCTACAATGAGCAGTTCTTC. Amino acid sequence: CASSTASGSYNEQFF.

This clonotype was detected only once. CDR3 bases: TGTGCCAGCAGCCAAAACGGGGGGGAGACCCAGTACTTC. Its translation is CASSQNGGETQYF. J is TRBJ2-5 and V is TRBV2, with 7 bases matching TRBD2. The J segment lost 5 bases and the V segment lost 6 bases, leaving 6 bases of the junction unmatched. The CDR3 length is 13 residues. The germline V gene encodes CDR1 SNHLY and CDR2 FYNNEI.

This clonotype has a handful of counts. The V gene is TRBV24-1, the J gene TRBJ2-3; weak D call: TRBD2 (6 bases). V was pared by 9 bases and J by 0 bases, with 12 bases between. Germline V gene data show CDR1 as KGHDR and CDR2 as SFDVKD. The CDR3 spans 14 residues. CDR3 bases: TGTGCCACCGGGAGGCGGGAAAGCACAGATACGCAGTATTTT. This gives the protein CATGRRESTDTQYF.

The chain combines TRBV3-1 with TRBJ2-7; maybe TRBD2 (5 bases). Trimming stripped 0 bases from V and 5 bases from J, with 17 bases between. Germline CDR1 and CDR2: LGHDT and YNNKEL (reference sequence). CDR3 size: 16 residues. The CDR3 region has the DNA TGTGCCAGCAGCCAAGAACAGCGGATCGAAGGAAACGAGCAGTACTTC. Its translation: CASSQEQRIEGNEQYF.

This clonotype was seen repeatedly, ten times or more. The chain joins TRBV5-6 to TRBJ1-1; TRBD1 might be the D (5 bases). The V gene lost 0 bases and the J gene lost 4 bases, with 13 bases spanning the gap. The CDR3 runs to 15 residues. Germline CDR1 is SGHDT and CDR2 is YYEEEE. The CDR3 region is CASSLGQGARTEAFF. The CDR3 DNA reads as TGTGCCAGCAGCTTGGGGCAGGGTGCCCGCACTGAAGCTTTCTTT.

This clonotype showed up many times. J is TRBJ2-2 and V is TRBV7-3, with 11 positions matching TRBD2. The CDR3 length is 16 residues. Germline CDR1 reads SGHTA; CDR2 reads FQGTGA. Trimming took 3 bases from V and 6 from J; bases not matched to a gene: 6. CDR3 residues: CASSLAGTSGSGELFF. As DNA, the CDR3 is TGTGCCAGCAGCTTGGCCGGGACTAGCGGTTCCGGGGAGCTGTTTTTT.

This clonotype was seen at least ten times. This sequence joins TRBV9 and TRBJ2-1; no reliable D call. CDR1 and CDR2 from the germline V gene are SGDLS and YYNGEE. The CDR3 spans 14 residues. V was pared by 1 base and J by 7 bases, with 12 bases between. CDR3 sequence: CASSVRLAGNEQFF. CDR3 coding DNA: TGTGCCAGCAGCGTAAGGCTTGCCGGGAATGAGCAGTTCTTC.

This clonotype was counted once. The chain recombines TRBV5-6 with TRBJ2-1, with TRBD2 matching over 15 bases. The CDR3 totals 16 residues. The germline V gene has CDR1 SGHDT and CDR2 YYEEEE. V shed 2 bases, J shed 9 bases, and the junction held 6 bases outside the gene matches. The CDR3 is CASSFRTSGRASEQFF. CDR3 DNA: TGTGCCAGCAGCTTCCGGACTAGCGGGAGGGCAAGTGAGCAGTTCTTC.

This clonotype was detected ten times or more. This chain connects TRBV20-1 to TRBJ2-1; maybe TRBD2 (7 bases). The ends were cut back, 5 bases at V and 8 bases at J, with 22 bases in the middle. The CDR3 consists of 15 residues. In germline, CDR1 is DFQATT, CDR2 SNEGSKA (reference sequence). The CDR3 is CSAGGGGSNSDEQFF. The CDR3 nucleotides are TGCAGTGCTGGGGGGGGCGGGAGTAATAGTGATGAGCAGTTCTTC.